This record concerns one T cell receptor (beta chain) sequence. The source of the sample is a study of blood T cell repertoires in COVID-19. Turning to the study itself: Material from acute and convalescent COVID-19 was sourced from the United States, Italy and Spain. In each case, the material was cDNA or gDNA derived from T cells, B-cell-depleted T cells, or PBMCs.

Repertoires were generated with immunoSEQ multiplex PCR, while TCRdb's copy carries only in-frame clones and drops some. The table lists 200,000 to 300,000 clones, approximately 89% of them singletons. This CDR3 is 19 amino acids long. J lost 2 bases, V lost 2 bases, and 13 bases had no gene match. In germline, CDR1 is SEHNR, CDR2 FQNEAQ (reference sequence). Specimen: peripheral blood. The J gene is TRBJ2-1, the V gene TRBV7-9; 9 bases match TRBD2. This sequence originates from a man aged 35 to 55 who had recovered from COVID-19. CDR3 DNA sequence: TGTGCCAGCAGCTTACTCCACCCGGGGCGGGGGGGAACCTACAATGAGCAGTTCTTC. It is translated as CASSLLHPGRGGTYNEQFF. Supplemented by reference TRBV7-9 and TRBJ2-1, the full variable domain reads DTGVSQNPRHKITKRGQNVTFRCDPISEHNRLYWYRQTLGQGPEFLTYFQNEAQLEKSRLLSDRFSAERPKGSFSTLEIQRTEQGDSAMYLCASSLLHPGRGGTYNEQFFGPGTRLTVL.